These T cell receptor beta chains were read from a single sample in a study of T-cell memory formation after mild COVID-19. TCRdb re-called the 5' RACE reads through MiXCR, storing one row per CDR3 protein. Found here are 500,000 to 550,000 distinct CDR3 sequences, just over 20% of them singletons; the top ten hold approximately 13%. Sequencing was done on a sample of PBMCs or a T cell subset sorted from them (not recorded which). Source of these receptors: an adult woman who had mild COVID-19 (a few samples of this study predate the infection). Cell type and time point are not known. The CDR3 runs from the conserved cysteine through the conserved F or W. The order of the fields is V gene, D gene, clone size, J gene, CDR3 DNA, CDR3 protein. The D gene is left open where the match is weak. Clone size is not always given. Where it is, it says once, few, many or a class for expanded clones.

TRBV12-3/TRBV12-4	NA	NA	TRBJ2-1	TGTGCCACCACCTCCGGAGTTTGGCAGTTCTTC	CATTSGVWQFF
TRBV29-1	NA	few	TRBJ1-1	TGCAGCGTTGCCCCGGGACAAGGGGAAGCTTTCTTT	CSVAPGQGEAFF
TRBV7-8	TRBD1	few	TRBJ1-4	TGTGCCAGCAGCTTAGACCCAGGGGGGAACAATGAAAAACTGTTTTTT	CASSLDPGGNNEKLFF
TRBV5-5	TRBD2	few	TRBJ2-1	TGTGCCAGCAGCTTTTGGGTAGCGGGCGAGCAGTTCTTC	CASSFWVAGEQFF
TRBV10-2	TRBD2	NA	TRBJ2-1	TGCGCCAGCAGTGAGGGGGGAGGGGGGAGCGGGAGCAATGAGCAGTTCTTC	CASSEGGGGSGSNEQFF
TRBV12-3/TRBV12-4	NA	few	TRBJ1-1	TGTGCCAGCAGAGAGGGGGGACTTGAAGCTTTCTTT	CASREGGLEAFF
TRBV7-6	NA	few	TRBJ2-7	TGTGCCAGCAGCTTAGAGATAACCTACGAGCAGTACTTC	CASSLEITYEQYF
TRBV20-1	NA	few	TRBJ2-3	TGCAGTGCACTACAGGGGAGGTCGGAGGATACGCAGTATTTT	CSALQGRSEDTQYF
TRBV15	TRBD2	few	TRBJ2-3	TGTGCCACCAGCAGAGAAGCGGGGGGGCTTACAGATACGCAGTATTTT	CATSREAGGLTDTQYF
TRBV6-2/TRBV6-3	TRBD2	NA	TRBJ2-1	TGTGCCAGCAGATATGCTAGCGGAAGAATCTCCTACAATGAGCAGTTCTTC	CASRYASGRISYNEQFF
TRBV20-1	NA	few	TRBJ2-7	TGCAGTGCTACGTTAACAGGGAACGAGCAGTACTTC	CSATLTGNEQYF
TRBV20-1	NA	NA	TRBJ2-7	TGCAGTGCCGCGTCGCTTGGCGAGCAGTACTTC	CSAASLGEQYF
TRBV3-2	NA	few	TRBJ2-5	TGTGCCAGCAGCCCTAGCGAGATAAGGGAGACCCAGTACTTC	CASSPSEIRETQYF
TRBV25-1	TRBD1	NA	TRBJ2-4	TGTGCCAGCAGGAAAGACGACAGGGGCCACGGGGCCAAAAACATTCAGTACTTC	CASRKDDRGHGAKNIQYF
TRBV4-3	NA	NA	TRBJ1-2	TGCGCCAGCAGCCCCCAGACAGATAACTATGGCTACACCTTC	CASSPQTDNYGYTF
TRBV18	NA	NA	TRBJ1-1	TGTGCCAGCTCACCATTGGCCACAGGCAGTGAAGCTTTCTTT	CASSPLATGSEAFF
TRBV5-1	NA	NA	TRBJ1-2	TGCGCCAGCAGCTTGGAACCGGGATCCTATGGCTACACCTTC	CASSLEPGSYGYTF
TRBV7-8	NA	many	TRBJ2-3	TGTGCCAGCAGCCCCACCCGGGGCACAGATACGCAGTATTTT	CASSPTRGTDTQYF
TRBV7-6	TRBD1	NA	TRBJ2-3	TGTGCCAGCAGCTTACGGACAGGACCGAGCACAGATACGCAGTATTTT	CASSLRTGPSTDTQYF
TRBV7-3	NA	few	TRBJ2-3	TGTGCCAGCAGCTTAGGAGAGAGGGGGGATGGCACAGATACGCAGTATTTT	CASSLGERGDGTDTQYF
TRBV24-1	NA	few	TRBJ2-1	TGTGCCACCAGTCACTTGGGGGGAGACAGGGAGCAGTTCTTC	CATSHLGGDREQFF
TRBV29-1	NA	few	TRBJ1-1	TGCAGCGTCGCCCGGCTTTACAGGGTCCTTGGCACTGAAGCTTTCTTT	CSVARLYRVLGTEAFF
TRBV12-3/TRBV12-4	TRBD1	few	TRBJ1-2	TGTGCCAGCAGTTTATCGGGACAGGGGCGAATCCCTGGCTACACCTTC	CASSLSGQGRIPGYTF
TRBV9	TRBD2	NA	TRBJ2-3	TGTGCCAGCAGCGTACTAGCGGGGGGAGATACGCAGTATTTT	CASSVLAGGDTQYF
TRBV4-1	TRBD2	NA	TRBJ2-1	TGCGCCAGCAGCCCGCGGGGCGCGGGGGGCGACAATGAGCAGTTCTTC	CASSPRGAGGDNEQFF
TRBV13	TRBD1	few	TRBJ2-3	TGTGCCAGCAGCAACCGGGACAGGGGTAGAGATACGCAGTATTTT	CASSNRDRGRDTQYF
TRBV29-1	TRBD2	many	TRBJ2-1	TGCAGCGTTGAAGCCAGGGAGGGGTACGATGAGCAGTTCTTC	CSVEAREGYDEQFF
TRBV7-9	NA	few	TRBJ2-1	TGTGCCAGCGGTGGGGGAGCAGGGGAAGAGCAGTTCTTC	CASGGGAGEEQFF
TRBV5-1	TRBD2	NA	TRBJ2-3	TGCGCCAGCAGCTTGAAATCTAGCGGCAGCACAGATACGCAGTATTTT	CASSLKSSGSTDTQYF
TRBV19	NA	few	TRBJ1-1	TGTGCCAGTAGTATAATAGGCAAAAGTACCACTGAAGCTTTCTTT	CASSIIGKSTTEAFF
TRBV5-5	TRBD1	NA	TRBJ1-1	TGTGCCAGCAGCTTGGTTCCGGGGACAGGGATGAACACTGAAGCTTTCTTT	CASSLVPGTGMNTEAFF
TRBV27	TRBD1	few	TRBJ1-1	TGTGCCAGCAGCAGAACCGGGACAGGGCTGAACACTGAAGCTTTCTTT	CASSRTGTGLNTEAFF
TRBV7-3	TRBD1	few	TRBJ1-2	TGTGCCAGCAGCTCTACGTCCGGGACAGGGGGCGGCTACACCTTC	CASSSTSGTGGGYTF
TRBV20-1	TRBD1	NA	TRBJ2-5	TGCAGTGCTAGAGGGACAGGGTATCGGGAGACCCAGTACTTC	CSARGTGYRETQYF
TRBV12-3/TRBV12-4	TRBD1	few	TRBJ1-1	TGTGCCAGCAGGACAGGGGGTTACACTGAAGCTTTCTTT	CASRTGGYTEAFF
TRBV5-1	NA	NA	TRBJ1-2	TGCGCCAGCTATGACGGCGATGGCTACACCTTC	CASYDGDGYTF
TRBV7-6	TRBD1	NA	TRBJ1-4	TGTGCCAGCAGCGCCCGGACAGGTGAAAAACTGTTTTTT	CASSARTGEKLFF
TRBV5-1	TRBD1	NA	TRBJ1-3	TGCGCCAGCAGCATAGACAGGGGCACTGGAAACACCATATATTTT	CASSIDRGTGNTIYF
TRBV5-1	NA	NA	TRBJ2-1	TGCGCCAGCAGCTTGAATCGGGGCAGGAATGAGCAGTTCTTC	CASSLNRGRNEQFF
TRBV29-1	NA	NA	TRBJ1-2	TGCAGCGTTTACGTCTTTCTGAATCGGCAGGGTCGAGGAGGCTACACCTTC	CSVYVFLNRQGRGGYTF
TRBV7-8	NA	many	TRBJ2-5	TGTGCCAGCAGCCAGACAGGACGAGAGACCCAGTACTTC	CASSQTGRETQYF
TRBV27	NA	few	TRBJ2-5	TGTGCCAGCAGTTTAATGAAAGAGACCCAGTACTTC	CASSLMKETQYF
TRBV6-5	NA	NA	TRBJ2-3	TGTGCCAGCAGTTACTCCTCCACTAGCACAGATACGCAGTATTTT	CASSYSSTSTDTQYF
TRBV13	NA	NA	TRBJ1-2	TGTGCCAGCCGAGGGGGGGAAGAGGGCTACTATGGCTACACCTTC	CASRGGEEGYYGYTF
TRBV6-6	NA	few	TRBJ2-2	TGTGCCAGCAGTTACGATGGGGGTGACATCGGGGAGCTGTTTTTT	CASSYDGGDIGELFF
TRBV5-5	TRBD1	NA	TRBJ2-7	TGTGCCAGCACCTGGGCGGATCAGGGGGCGGTTTCCTACGAGCAGTACTTC	CASTWADQGAVSYEQYF
TRBV7-6	NA	NA	TRBJ2-3	TGTGCCAGCAGCTTAGGATTAGCCCGGACTAGCACAGATACGCAGTATTTT	CASSLGLARTSTDTQYF
TRBV5-4	NA	NA	TRBJ2-1	TGTGCCAGCGCTGATACAGGCTCCTACAATGAGCAGTTCTTC	CASADTGSYNEQFF
TRBV6-5	NA	NA	TRBJ2-5	TGTGCCAGCAGTTACGAGGGGACCTCCCAAGAGACCCAGTACTTC	CASSYEGTSQETQYF
TRBV23-1	TRBD1	few	TRBJ2-7	TGCGCCAGCAGTCAAACCCCGACAGGGATCTCCTACGAGCAGTACTTC	CASSQTPTGISYEQYF
TRBV4-3	NA	NA	TRBJ2-7	TGCGCCAGCAGCCAAGATAATGCAGGCATCTACGAGCAGTACTTC	CASSQDNAGIYEQYF
TRBV24-1	TRBD1	few	TRBJ1-1	TGTGCCACCCCGGGACAGGGGGGCGGAAACACTGAAGCTTTCTTT	CATPGQGGGNTEAFF
TRBV12-3/TRBV12-4	NA	NA	TRBJ1-5	TGTGCCAGCAGTGGTGAGGGGCCTAGCAATCAGCCCCAGCATTTT	CASSGEGPSNQPQHF
TRBV20-1	NA	few	TRBJ2-3	TGCAGTGCTAGCTGGGACCCTCCGGGAGATACGCAGTATTTT	CSASWDPPGDTQYF
TRBV7-3	TRBD2	NA	TRBJ2-1	TGTGCCAGCAGCTCTCCTAGCGGGAGAAATGAGCAGTTCTTC	CASSSPSGRNEQFF
TRBV20-1	NA	few	TRBJ2-7	TGCAGTGCTAGAGATAGTCGTATACACGAGCAGTACTTC	CSARDSRIHEQYF
TRBV7-3	NA	NA	TRBJ1-1	TGTGCCAGCAGCTTGGGCAGTCAGAACACTGAAGCTTTCTTT	CASSLGSQNTEAFF